This T cell receptor (beta chain) originates from a study of blood T cell repertoires in COVID-19. Study-wide context: The United States, Italy and Spain provided the acute and convalescent COVID-19 samples. Nucleic acid was either cDNA or gDNA, and it came from T cells, B-cell-depleted T cells, or PBMCs.

The CDR3 sequence is 16 residues long. Germline V CDR1 and CDR2: MGHRA, YSYEKL. Germline trimming cut 2 bases from V and 7 bases from J; bases unmatched to any gene: 9. In the authors' methods: Amplifying reference gene primers gave estimates of nucleated cell counts. Sequencing was performed with immunoSEQ multiplex PCR; in TCRdb, only in-frame clones are kept and a portion is missing. That table is the source of V, J and clone size, and D and trimming were worked out from the DNA. This sample yields 150,000 or so clones, of which roughly 86% are seen a single time; about 7% belongs to the top ten. The sequenced sample consisted of peripheral blood. The sequence was collected from a man aged 50-60 years with active or convalescent COVID-19. The chain is built from TRBV4-1 and TRBJ1-2; 11 positions match TRBD1. CDR3 region: CASSQPRTGGMGGYTF. The DNA for the CDR3 is TGCGCCAGCAGCCAACCAAGGACAGGGGGCATGGGTGGCTACACCTTC.